Below are 5 T cell receptor beta chains sequenced from a single sample in a study of immune evolution from preneoplasia to lung adenocarcinoma (dated by TCRdb to the early 2020s). The receptor library was made with the immunoSEQ multiplex PCR assay. TCRdb provides this immuneACCESS table in a form limited to in-frame rearrangements. Some clones are lacking; in checked studies, under half of them reflect an unresolved V gene, and why the rest are absent is not known. Present in this sample are 12,000 or so clones, around 85% of which were seen just once. The ten largest clones add up to approximately 3.6% of the sample. Sequenced material: FFPE tissue from an adenomatous hyperplasia lung lesion. The cell subset or site label here, explained by the study, means: atypical adenomatous hyperplasia (AAH), lung preneoplasia. These receptors came from a person between 45 and 75 years old with lung adenocarcinoma.

The chain links TRBV11-3 to TRBJ2-2, with 10 bases identical to TRBD2. The length of the CDR3 is 20 residues. Germline assignment: CDR1 SGHNT and CDR2 YENEEA. Germline trimming cut 1 base from V and 5 bases from J; bases unmatched to any gene: 16. CDR3 sequence reads: CASSLASRLAGVLGTGELFF. The CDR3 DNA follows: TGTGCCAGCAGCTTAGCGAGTCGGCTAGCGGGAGTTTTGGGAACCGGGGAGCTGTTTTTT.

This clone came up once. The chain recombines TRBV19 with TRBJ2-7; TRBD2 matches at 7 bases. The germline V gene encodes CDR1 LNHDA and CDR2 SQIVND (reference sequence). V shed 5 bases and J 0 bases; nucleotides not matched to a gene: 10. CDR3 length: 16 residues. Here the CDR3 DNA reads TGTGCCAGTAGTGTCACTAGCGCAAAGAGCTCCTACGAGCAGTACTTC. Residues: CASSVTSAKSSYEQYF.

J is TRBJ1-4 and V is TRBV7-8; D remains unclear. The CDR3 is made up of 16 amino acids. Trimming shortened V by 5 bases and J by 8 bases, and 21 bases separated the two germline ends. In germline, CDR1 is SGHVS, CDR2 FQNEAQ. CDR3 loop: CASSPPEGHPGEKLFF. CDR3 DNA sequence: TGTGCCAGCAGCCCCCCCGAGGGCCATCCCGGGGAAAAACTGTTTTTT.

The chain uses TRBV28 and TRBJ2-1; D might be TRBD2 (5 bases). Trimming took off 6 bases at V and 8 bases at J, with 20 bases between the two ends. CDR1 is MDHEN and CDR2 is SYDVKM in the germline V gene. The CDR3 spans 15 residues. CDR3 sequence: CASSKLGQAGDEQFF. The CDR3 DNA reads TGTGCCAGCAGCAAGCTGGGCCAGGCGGGTGATGAGCAGTTCTTC.

The chain is built from TRBV10-3 and TRBJ2-7; tentative D call: TRBD2 (7 bases). This CDR3 has 15 amino acids. Germline V gene lookup returns CDR1 ENHRY and CDR2 SYGVKD. Trimming shortened V by 4 bases and J by 3 bases, and 16 bases separated the two germline ends. Written as DNA, the CDR3 is TGTGCCATCAGTGCCCTCGGGGGGCCGGACTACGAGCAGTACTTC. It specifies CAISALGGPDYEQYF.